This is a list of T cell receptor beta chains from one sample in a study of PD-1 blockade in classical Hodgkin lymphoma. The protocol was immunoSEQ multiplex PCR, while the TCRdb copy is restricted to in-frame clones and leaves out a portion. The data hold roughly 100,000 clones, with around 89% observed a single time. This sample comprised peripheral blood mononuclear cells (PBMCs), obtained before the second cycle of nivolumab. The receptors originated from a human donor with classical Hodgkin lymphoma. CDR3s include the opening cysteine and the closing phenylalanine or tryptophan. A D gene is named only where the DNA matches it firmly. The size field is filled for only some rows; it gives once, few, many or a size class.

v_call	clone_size	j_call	d_call	cdr3_nt	cdr3_aa
TRBV7-6	-	TRBJ1-6	-	TGTGCCAGCAGCTTAGAACCTAATTCACCCCTCCACTTT	CASSLEPNSPLHF
TRBV5-1	-	TRBJ1-1	-	TGCGCCAGCAGCTTCGCGGGGGGAACTGAAGCTTTCTTT	CASSFAGGTEAFF
TRBV6-5	-	TRBJ1-5	TRBD1	TGTGCCAGCAGTTCCCGGGACAGCTATAGCAATCAGCCCCAGCATTTT	CASSSRDSYSNQPQHF
TRBV19	few	TRBJ2-7	-	TGTGCCAGCGGGGCCACGGGCTACGAGCAGTACTTC	CASGATGYEQYF
TRBV18	-	TRBJ1-1	-	TGTGCCAGCTCACCCCCCCGGGCCTCGGGAACTGAAGCTTTCTTT	CASSPPRASGTEAFF
TRBV9	once	TRBJ1-3	-	TGTGCCAGCAGCGGATCACAGGGCCTAAGCTCTGGAAACACCATATATTTT	CASSGSQGLSSGNTIYF
TRBV28	-	TRBJ1-2	-	TGTGCCAGCAGTTTCCAAACCTTGTACTACACCTTC	CASSFQTLYYTF
TRBV16	-	TRBJ1-2	TRBD1	TGTGCCAGCAGCCCGGGACAGGGGGTAAACTATGGCTACACCTTC	CASSPGQGVNYGYTF
TRBV6-5	-	TRBJ2-7	-	TGTGCCAGCAGTTACAGGGAGAAGAGCTACGAGCAGTACTTC	CASSYREKSYEQYF
TRBV19	few	TRBJ1-1	TRBD1	TGTGCCAGTTCGATCAGGGGGAGCACTGAAGCTTTCTTT	CASSIRGSTEAFF
TRBV9	-	TRBJ2-1	TRBD2	TGTGCCAGCAGCGTAGGGACTAGCGGGGGGTGGAATGAGCAGTTCTTC	CASSVGTSGGWNEQFF
TRBV5-8	-	TRBJ2-1	-	TGTGCCAGCAGCTTGGCCATTTTGTCCGAAGGCAATGAGCAGTTCTTC	CASSLAILSEGNEQFF
TRBV19	few	TRBJ1-5	-	TGTGCCAGTAGTCTCTATGCGGCATATAGCAATCAGCCCCAGCATTTT	CASSLYAAYSNQPQHF